This T cell receptor beta chain was sequenced in a study of OX40 agonist ivuxolimab in advanced cancers. Germline loops: CDR1 SGHRS, CDR2 YFSETQ. CDR3 length: 14 amino acids. The V gene end was trimmed by 5 bases and the J gene end by 5 bases; junction bases not matched to a gene: 4. If patients had autoimmune disease history or systemic immunosuppression, they were excluded. Here immunoSEQ multiplex PCR was the method, and the copy in TCRdb shows in-frame clones only, minus some. The repertoire holds tens of thousands of clones, about 81% seen once, with over 0.4% in the top ten. Specimen: CD4+ or CD8+ T cells sorted from blood, collected in a trial of the OX40 agonist ivuxolimab. This sequence joins TRBV5-1 and TRBJ2-5, with 12 bases identical to TRBD1. This receptor was obtained from an adult with an advanced solid tumor such as melanoma, head and neck, liver or kidney cancer. The chain's CDR3 is CASRGTGGAETQYF. The CDR3 DNA follows: TGCGCCAGCAGGGGGACAGGGGGCGCGGAGACCCAGTACTTC.